Below, 6 T cell receptor beta chains from the same sample are listed, as sequenced in a study of T cells in Graves' hyperthyroidism and ophthalmopathy. Amplified TCR beta CDR3 regions came from RNA transcripts. The HTBI primer set served for first-round RT-PCR of the TCR CDR3. TCRdb independently ran MiXCR on the multiplex PCR reads; one entry per CDR3 protein. The data hold about 640,000 distinct CDR3 sequences, with less than 25% observed a single time. The sequenced material came from blood. The receptors here all came from a young man with Graves' ophthalmopathy.

In its sample, this clonotype was seen a few times. This sequence joins TRBV29-1 and TRBJ1-1; D is unresolved. This CDR3 comprises 13 residues. Germline assignment: CDR1 SQVTM and CDR2 ANQGSEA. V lost 2 bases, J lost 5 bases, and 12 bases lay in between. CDR3 DNA sequence: TGCAGCGTTGAAAGGGAATTGAGAACTGAAGCTTTCTTT. Translating gives CSVERELRTEAFF. Full variable domain (remainder filled in from reference TRBV29-1 and TRBJ1-1): SAVISQKPSRDICQRGTSLTIQCQVDSQVTMMFWYRQQPGQSLTLIATANQGSEATYESGFVIDKFPISRPNLTFSTLTVSNMSPEDSSIYLCSVERELRTEAFFGQGTRLTVV.

The table lists this clonotype with a few counts. The chain couples TRBV5-6 to TRBJ2-7; D is perhaps TRBD1 (6 bases). The CDR3 has 13 residues. Trimming removed 5 bases at V and 3 bases at J, with 12 bases between. Germline values: CDR1 SGHDT, CDR2 YYEEEE. CDR3 region: CASRFTGSYEQYF. For the CDR3, the DNA is TGTGCCAGCAGATTTACAGGGAGCTACGAGCAGTACTTC.

Only a few counts were recorded for this clonotype. This chain links TRBV20-1 with TRBJ2-3, with 9 bases aligning to TRBD1. Germline V gene data show CDR1 as DFQATT and CDR2 as SNEGSKA (reference sequence). The CDR3 contains 15 residues. J gave up 2 bases and V 5 bases, and 8 bases lay outside the gene matches. The CDR3 loop reads CSAAPGQGNTDTQYF. The CDR3 DNA sequence: TGCAGTGCTGCTCCGGGACAGGGAAACACAGATACGCAGTATTTT.

This clonotype was recorded many times. V usage is TRBV12-3 or TRBV12-4 and J usage is TRBJ2-5; no clear D gene. V gave up 6 bases and J gave up 4 bases, with 6 bases separating them. The CDR3 length is 11 residues. The CDR3 sequence is CASSLTETQYF. For the CDR3, the DNA is TGTGCCAGCAGCTTAACAGAGACCCAGTACTTC.

The chain employs TRBV7-2 and TRBJ2-7, with a tentative D call TRBD1 (5 bases). The CDR3 spans 12 residues. The germline gives CDR1 SGHTA, CDR2 FQGNSA. V shed 6 bases and J shed 6 bases, with 12 bases lying between them. Here the CDR3 reads CASRTGNFEQYF. The CDR3, as DNA: TGTGCCAGCAGAACAGGCAACTTCGAGCAGTACTTC. Full variable domain (rest looked up from reference TRBV7-2 and TRBJ2-7): GAGVSQSPSNKVTEKGKDVELRCDPISGHTALYWYRQSLGQGLEFLIYFQGNSAPDKSGLPSDRFSAERTGGSVSTLTIQRTQQEDSAVYLCASRTGNFEQYFGPGTRLTVT.

V gene TRBV4-2 combines with J gene TRBJ1-1, with TRBD1 as a possible D gene (5 bases). CDR1 and CDR2 from the germline V gene are LGHNA and YNFKEQ. V lost 3 bases to trimming and J lost 3 bases, with 11 bases between them. There are 14 residues in the CDR3. DNA for the CDR3: TGTGCCAGCAGCCAGACAGCGGCCGACACTGAAGCTTTCTTT. Translating it yields CASSQTAADTEAFF.